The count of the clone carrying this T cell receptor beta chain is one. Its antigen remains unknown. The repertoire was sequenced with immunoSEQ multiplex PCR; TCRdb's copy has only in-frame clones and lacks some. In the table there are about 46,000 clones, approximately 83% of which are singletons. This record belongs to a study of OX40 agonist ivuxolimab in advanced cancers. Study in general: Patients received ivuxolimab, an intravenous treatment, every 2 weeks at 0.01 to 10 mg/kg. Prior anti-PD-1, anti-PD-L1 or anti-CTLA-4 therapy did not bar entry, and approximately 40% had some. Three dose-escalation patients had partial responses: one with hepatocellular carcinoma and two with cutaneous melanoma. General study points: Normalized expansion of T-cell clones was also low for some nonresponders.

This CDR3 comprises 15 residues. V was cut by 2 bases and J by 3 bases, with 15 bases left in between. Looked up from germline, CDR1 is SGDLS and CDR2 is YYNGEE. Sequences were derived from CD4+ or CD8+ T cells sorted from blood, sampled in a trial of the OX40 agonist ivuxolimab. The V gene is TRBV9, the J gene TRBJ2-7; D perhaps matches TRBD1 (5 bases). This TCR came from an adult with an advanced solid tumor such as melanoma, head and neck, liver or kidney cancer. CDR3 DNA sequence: TGTGCCAGCAGCGTCCAGGGTTTTTCTCACTACGAGCAGTACTTC. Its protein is CASSVQGFSHYEQYF.